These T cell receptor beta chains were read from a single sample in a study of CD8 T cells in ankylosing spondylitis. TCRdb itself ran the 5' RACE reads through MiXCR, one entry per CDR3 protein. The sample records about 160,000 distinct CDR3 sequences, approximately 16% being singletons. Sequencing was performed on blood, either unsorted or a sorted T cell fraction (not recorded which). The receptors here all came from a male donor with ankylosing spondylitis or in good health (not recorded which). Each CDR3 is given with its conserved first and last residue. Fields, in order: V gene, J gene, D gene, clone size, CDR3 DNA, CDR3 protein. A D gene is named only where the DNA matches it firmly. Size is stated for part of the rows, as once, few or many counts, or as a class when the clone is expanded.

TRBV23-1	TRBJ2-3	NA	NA	TGCGCCAGCGCCACAGATACGCAGTATTTT	CASATDTQYF
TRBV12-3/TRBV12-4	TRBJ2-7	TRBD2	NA	TGTGCCAGCAGTTTTGATAGCGGGAGGGCCCCCTACGAGCAGTACTTC	CASSFDSGRAPYEQYF
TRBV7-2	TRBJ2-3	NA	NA	TGTGCCAGCAGAACGCGGGGTCCCACAGATACGCAGTATTTT	CASRTRGPTDTQYF
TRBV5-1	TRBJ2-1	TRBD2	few	TGCGCCAGCAGCTTGGTCCTAGCGGGAGAATCCTACAATGAGCAGTTCTTC	CASSLVLAGESYNEQFF
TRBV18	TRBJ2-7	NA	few	TGTGCCAGCTCACCTGCCGGGACGGAGGGCGGGGAGCGGTACTTC	CASSPAGTEGGERYF
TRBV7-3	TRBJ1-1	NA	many	TGTGCCAGCAGCTTAACTGGCCAGGCGAACACTGAAGCTTTCTTT	CASSLTGQANTEAFF
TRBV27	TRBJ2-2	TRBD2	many	TGTGCCAGCAGTCTTAGCGGGAGGGCCTGGAACGGGGAGCTGTTTTTT	CASSLSGRAWNGELFF
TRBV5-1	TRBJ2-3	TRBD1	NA	TGCGCCAGCAGCAATGGACAGGGGGCAGGAGATACGCAGTATTTT	CASSNGQGAGDTQYF
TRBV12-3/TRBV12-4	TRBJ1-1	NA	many	TGTGCCAGCAGTTTATTGGGGACATGGGCTTTCTTT	CASSLLGTWAFF
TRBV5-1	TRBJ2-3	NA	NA	TGCGCCAGCAGCCACGCCCTGGCGGATCATCGGGATACGCAGTATTTT	CASSHALADHRDTQYF
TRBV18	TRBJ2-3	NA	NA	TGTGCCAGCTCACTTTCCCCACCAGATACGCAGTATTTT	CASSLSPPDTQYF
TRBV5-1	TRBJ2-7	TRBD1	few	TGCGCCAGCAGCTTTGGGACAGAAGCTTCCTACGAGCAGTACTTC	CASSFGTEASYEQYF
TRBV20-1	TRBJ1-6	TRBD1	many	TGCAGTGCTATCCACCGAAGGGGAGGGGGCGATTCACCCCTCCACTTT	CSAIHRRGGGDSPLHF
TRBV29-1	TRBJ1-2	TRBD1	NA	TGCAGCGTTGAAGGCCATGCGGTACAGGGGTGGAGAGCCTACACCTTC	CSVEGHAVQGWRAYTF
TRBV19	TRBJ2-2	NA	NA	TGTGCCAGTACCCCCTATGCGAACACCGGGGAGCTGTTTTTT	CASTPYANTGELFF
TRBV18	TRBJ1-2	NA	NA	TGTGCCAGCCGTTTCAGGGATGGCTACACCTTC	CASRFRDGYTF
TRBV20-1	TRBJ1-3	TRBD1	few	TGCAGTGCTAGAGAGGGGACAGGGGGAAACACCATATATTTT	CSAREGTGGNTIYF
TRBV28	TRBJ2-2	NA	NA	TGTGCCAGCAGTCCCCTTCGGAGTGGCACCGGGGAGCTGTTTTTT	CASSPLRSGTGELFF
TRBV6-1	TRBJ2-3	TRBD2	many	TGTGCCAGCAGTCAGCGGGATCAAGATACGCAGTATTTT	CASSQRDQDTQYF
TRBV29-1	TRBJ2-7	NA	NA	TGCAGCGTCATTCAGCCGGGGTTCTACGAGCAGTACTTC	CSVIQPGFYEQYF
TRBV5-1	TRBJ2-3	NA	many	TGCGCCAGCAGCTTTGGCAGTGATACGCAGTATTTT	CASSFGSDTQYF
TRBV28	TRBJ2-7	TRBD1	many	TGTGCCAGCAGTCCAATAGGGGGACAGTCCTACGAGCAGTACTTC	CASSPIGGQSYEQYF
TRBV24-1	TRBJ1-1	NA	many	TGTGCCACCAGGGGCCGGGACAACACTGAAGCTTTCTTT	CATRGRDNTEAFF
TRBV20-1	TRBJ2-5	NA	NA	TGCAGTGCTAGAAAGGTGTCCGGGCAGTCAGGGACCCAGTACTTC	CSARKVSGQSGTQYF
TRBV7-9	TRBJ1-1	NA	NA	TGTGCCAGCAGCTTAGGAGGCAGCCAGAACACTGAAGCTTTCTTT	CASSLGGSQNTEAFF
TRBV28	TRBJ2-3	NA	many	TGTGCCAGCAGTTCCTCCGTATCCGTCCGGGGAGACACAGATACGCAGTATTTT	CASSSSVSVRGDTDTQYF
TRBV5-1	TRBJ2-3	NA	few	TGCGCCAGCAGCCCAGCGAGCCCAAGCACAGATACGCAGTATTTT	CASSPASPSTDTQYF
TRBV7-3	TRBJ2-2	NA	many	TGTGCCAGCAGCTTATCTTACACGGGGGAGCTGTTTTTT	CASSLSYTGELFF
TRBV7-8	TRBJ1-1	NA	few	TGTGCCAGCAGCCTCTCTGGCGTGATGAACACTGAAGCTTTCTTT	CASSLSGVMNTEAFF
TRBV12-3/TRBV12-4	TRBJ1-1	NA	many	TGTGCCAGCAGTATAAGCTCCGGGACTGAAGCTTTCTTT	CASSISSGTEAFF
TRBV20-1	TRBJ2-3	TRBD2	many	TGCTGTGCTAGAGATCGAATTAGCGGGAGATCAGATACGCAGTATTTT	CCARDRISGRSDTQYF
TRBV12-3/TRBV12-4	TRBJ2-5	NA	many	TGTGCCAGCAGTTCTAGAGAGACCCAGTACTTC	CASSSRETQYF
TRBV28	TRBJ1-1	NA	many	TGTGCCAGCAGTTTATGGAACAGATACACTGAAGCTTTCTTT	CASSLWNRYTEAFF
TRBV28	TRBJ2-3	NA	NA	TGTGCCAGCAGTTGGGCCGAGGATACGCAGTATTTT	CASSWAEDTQYF
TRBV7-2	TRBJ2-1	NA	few	TGTGCCAGCAGCTCCACCGGGACGAACTACAATGAGCAGTTCTTC	CASSSTGTNYNEQFF
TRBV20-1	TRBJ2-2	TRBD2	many	TGCAGTGCTAGAGAGGGCGGGAGCACCGGGGAGCTGTTTTTT	CSAREGGSTGELFF
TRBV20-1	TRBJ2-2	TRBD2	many	TGCAGTGCTAGGACTAGCGGGAGCACCGGGGAGCTGTTTTTT	CSARTSGSTGELFF
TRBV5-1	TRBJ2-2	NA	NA	TGCGCCAGCAGCGTTAAGACCGGGGAGCTGTTTTTT	CASSVKTGELFF
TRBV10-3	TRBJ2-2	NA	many	TGTGCCATCAGTGAGGCCCCAGCGAACACCGGGGAGCTGTTTTTT	CAISEAPANTGELFF
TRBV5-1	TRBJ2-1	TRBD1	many	TGCGCCAGCAGCTTGAGGGACAGGGGTAGTGAGCAGTTCTTC	CASSLRDRGSEQFF
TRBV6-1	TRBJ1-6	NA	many	TGTGCCAGCAGTGATGTACAGGGCTATCGATCACCCCTCCACTTT	CASSDVQGYRSPLHF
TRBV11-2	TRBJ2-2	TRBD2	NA	TGTGCCAGCAGCTTGCAACTAGCGGGACGAGTCGGGGAGCTGTTTTTT	CASSLQLAGRVGELFF
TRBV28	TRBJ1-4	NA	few	TGTGCCAGCAACCGGCCCGGCGGGGGTGAAAAACTGTTTTTT	CASNRPGGGEKLFF
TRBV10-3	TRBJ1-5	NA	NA	TGTGCCATCAGTGGTGACAGTGATCAGCCCCAGCATTTT	CAISGDSDQPQHF
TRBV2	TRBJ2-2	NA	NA	TGTGCCAGCAGTGAAGACAGGGATTTTGGGGAGCTGTTTTTT	CASSEDRDFGELFF
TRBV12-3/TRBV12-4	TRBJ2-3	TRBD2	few	TGTGCCAGCAGGCGCCACTCTAGCGGGAGGGGTTCGCAGTATTTT	CASRRHSSGRGSQYF
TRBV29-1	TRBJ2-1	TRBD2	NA	TGCAGCGTTCGAGTAGCGGGCTCCTACAATGAGCAGTTCTTC	CSVRVAGSYNEQFF
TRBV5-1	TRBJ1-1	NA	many	TGCGCCAGCAGCAAGGGACGACAGGAGCCCACTGAAGCTTTCTTT	CASSKGRQEPTEAFF
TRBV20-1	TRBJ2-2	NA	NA	TGCAGTGCTAGAGATCCACGTAGCCACGGGGAGCTGTTTTTT	CSARDPRSHGELFF
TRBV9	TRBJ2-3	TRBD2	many	TGTGCCAGCAGCGTCGATACCGGGACTAGCGGGAGGCCAGATACGCAGTATTTT	CASSVDTGTSGRPDTQYF
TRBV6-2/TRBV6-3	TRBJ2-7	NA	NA	TGTGCCAGCAGTTACTCGGCTAGCGGACAGAGCTCCTACGAGCAGTACTTC	CASSYSASGQSSYEQYF
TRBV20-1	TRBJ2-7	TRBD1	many	TGCAGTGCCCAGGGGACAGCCTACGAGCAGTACTTC	CSAQGTAYEQYF